This T cell receptor (beta chain) was sequenced during a study of blood T cell repertoires in COVID-19. Using immunoSEQ multiplex PCR, the repertoire was profiled, and TCRdb retains in-frame clones only, with some absent. The sample shows tens of thousands of clones, approximately 80% of them seen only once. The CDR3 is 13 amino acids. The germline V gene has CDR1 WNHNN and CDR2 SYGVQD (reference sequence). The V end lost 5 bases, the J end lost 2 bases, and 9 bases lay between the germline ends. The sequence derives from a man aged 25-45 years with COVID-19, enrolled during active disease. The sample comprised peripheral blood. The chain is built from TRBV10-1 and TRBJ1-1; D unclear. CDR3 amino acids: CASSWADNTEAFF. CDR3 sequence (DNA): TGCGCCAGCAGTTGGGCAGATAACACTGAAGCTTTCTTT.